These 23 T cell receptor beta chains originate from one sample sequenced in a study of shared clonotypes between healthy human individuals. Clones were read by immunoSEQ multiplex PCR, and TCRdb kept only the in-frame ones, dropping some. The data show fewer than 2.5 million clones, over 85% seen once. The sequencing sample was made of naive CD4+ T cells from PBMCs. The subset is: CD45RA+ positively selected. The receptors here all came from a man younger than 35 in good health. Some clones in this sample may be carry-over from other donors' samples.

The V call is TRBV7-8, the J call TRBJ2-3, with 9 positions matching TRBD2. CDR1 and CDR2 from the germline V gene are SGHVS and FQNEAQ. CDR3 length equals 14 residues. Losses at the gene ends were 1 base for V and 4 bases for J; bases not matched to a gene: 0. The CDR3 region is CASSLGLAADTQYF. The CDR3 nucleotides read TGTGCCAGCAGCTTAGGACTAGCGGCAGATACGCAGTATTTT.

This clone occurred once. The chain combines TRBV7-2 with TRBJ2-3, with D maybe TRBD1 (6 bases). From germline, CDR1 is SGHTA and CDR2 FQGNSA. V was clipped by 11 bases and J by 0 bases, with 12 bases between them. This CDR3 is built from 13 residues. The CDR3 spells CAVGAYSTDTQYF. For the CDR3, the DNA is TGTGCCGTGGGGGCCTATAGCACAGATACGCAGTATTTT.

V usage is TRBV5-1 and J usage is TRBJ1-4, with TRBD1 matching 9 bases. V was pared by 3 bases and J by 3 bases, with 3 bases of the junction left unmatched. The germline CDR1 and CDR2 sequences are SGHRS and YFSETQ. The CDR3 is 15 amino acids. CDR3 sequence (DNA): TGCGCCAGCAGCTCTGGACAGGGGTCTAATGAAAAACTGTTTTTT. Protein product: CASSSGQGSNEKLFF.

The V and J genes are TRBV30 and TRBJ1-5; D possibly corresponds to TRBD1 (5 bases). Between the trimmed V and J ends, which lost 0 bases and 8 bases, there was a span of 32 bases. CDR3 length: 20 amino acids. CDR1 and CDR2 (germline): GTSNPN, SVGIG (reference sequence). As DNA, the CDR3 is TGTGCCTGGAGTGTATGGGGAACCCGGGGCGGTCCCCACCGCCCCGAGCCCCAGCATTTT. As protein: CAWSVWGTRGGPHRPEPQHF.

This sequence joins TRBV6-1 and TRBJ1-5, with D possibly being TRBD1 (6 bases). The CDR3 runs to 14 residues. Trimming stripped 0 bases from V and 6 bases from J, with 9 bases between. Germline assignment: CDR1 MNHNS and CDR2 SASEGT. In DNA form, the CDR3 reads TGTGCCAGCAGTGAAGCGGGGGGCGTTCAGCCCCAGCATTTT. Translating gives CASSEAGGVQPQHF.

The rearrangement uses TRBV27 and TRBJ2-7, with D perhaps assigned TRBD1 or TRBD2 (5 bases each). This CDR3 region has 16 residues. Trimming stripped 4 bases from V and 2 bases from J, with 18 bases between. Germline loops: CDR1 MNHEY, CDR2 SMNVEV (reference sequence). The CDR3 nucleotides read TGTGCCAGCAGTTCTAGTAAGGTATTGGGACCCTACGAGCAGTACTTC. This sequence encodes CASSSSKVLGPYEQYF.

CDR3: CASKRVGQGADTQYF. The CDR3 DNA reads as TGTGCCAGCAAAAGGGTGGGGCAGGGGGCTGATACGCAGTATTTT. The rearrangement links TRBV6-1 to TRBJ2-3; 8 positions match TRBD1. CDR3 length equals 15 residues. Germline V CDR1 and CDR2: MNHNS, SASEGT. V lost 7 bases to trimming and J lost 6 bases; unmatched junction nucleotides: 12.

The genes are TRBV2 and TRBJ2-5, with D unclear. The CDR3 extends over 14 amino acids. Trimming removed 4 bases from V and 0 bases from J, with 9 bases in between. CDR1 is SNHLY, CDR2 FYNNEI, per germline. CDR3 bases: TGTGCCAGCAGTGGGTCGGCCTACCAAGAGACCCAGTACTTC. It specifies CASSGSAYQETQYF.

This chain joins TRBV7-9 and TRBJ1-4, with D hard to call. The CDR3 totals 15 residues. The germline V and J ends were trimmed by 2 bases and 5 bases, with 12 bases remaining between them. Germline CDR1 and CDR2: SEHNR and FQNEAQ (reference sequence). CDR3 sequence reads: CASSLSELPNEKLFF. Written as DNA, the CDR3 is TGTGCCAGCAGCTTAAGTGAACTCCCAAATGAAAAACTGTTTTTT.

In its sample, this clone was seen once. The CDR3 is CASSFGRARSSYEQYF. The CDR3, as DNA: TGTGCCAGCAGTTTCGGAAGGGCGAGATCTTCCTACGAGCAGTACTTC. This chain connects TRBV27 to TRBJ2-7; D remains ambiguous. The CDR3 extends over 16 amino acids. CDR1 is MNHEY, CDR2 SMNVEV, per germline (reference sequence). V dropped 3 bases and J dropped 1 base, with 16 bases sitting between them.

This clone was seen once. This chain uses TRBV28 with TRBJ2-1; 11 bases align to TRBD1. The CDR3 has 15 residues. V gave up 5 bases and J gave up 6 bases; unmatched junction bases: 6. The germline V gene has CDR1 MDHEN and CDR2 SYDVKM. The CDR3 DNA follows: TGTGCCAGCAGTCCAATCGGGACAGGGGGCAATGAGCAGTTCTTC. Translating gives CASSPIGTGGNEQFF.

The V gene is TRBV27, the J gene TRBJ2-3, with 7 bases fitting TRBD1. The CDR3 runs to 14 residues. Germline-derived CDR1 and CDR2 are MNHEY and SMNVEV (reference sequence). V shed 3 bases and J 5 bases; nucleotides not matched to a gene: 5. The chain's CDR3 is CASSFRQGVDTQYF. DNA for the CDR3: TGTGCCAGCAGTTTTAGACAGGGTGTAGATACGCAGTATTTT.

The genes are TRBV6-6 and TRBJ1-1; D not certain. Germline V gives CDR1 MNHNY, CDR2 SVGAGI (reference sequence). The CDR3 sequence is 13 residues long. Trimming stripped 7 bases from V and 6 bases from J, with 15 bases between. The CDR3 bases are TGTGCCAGCACCAACCTCGTGGAGGCTGAAGCTTTCTTT. Its protein is CASTNLVEAEAFF.

This chain connects TRBV6-5 to TRBJ1-4; D unresolved. CDR3 size: 14 residues. Germline CDR1 MNHEY, CDR2 SVGAGI. V shed 2 bases and J shed 8 bases, with 12 bases lying between them. The CDR3 DNA reads TGTGCCAGCAGTTACGGCAGCACCGGGGAAAAACTGTTTTTT. Protein: CASSYGSTGEKLFF.

The rearrangement uses TRBV6-6 and TRBJ2-1, with 7 bases fitting TRBD2. The ends lost 8 bases at V and 6 bases at J; junction bases unmatched: 13. Germline V CDR1 and CDR2: MNHNY, SVGAGI (reference sequence). The CDR3 totals 15 residues. CDR3 protein: CASSNSGTTSNEQFF. CDR3 coding DNA: TGTGCCAGCTCGAACTCCGGGACTACTTCCAATGAGCAGTTCTTC.

The rearrangement uses TRBV19 and TRBJ2-2; 9 nucleotides agree with TRBD1. The CDR3 covers 15 residues. CDR1 and CDR2 (germline): LNHDA, SQIVND (reference sequence). Trimming at V came to 4 bases and at J to 5 bases, leaving 5 bases not matched to a gene. CDR3 sequence: CASSRTGTGTGELFF. Here the CDR3 DNA reads TGTGCCAGTAGTAGAACCGGGACAGGGACCGGGGAGCTGTTTTTT.

This chain joins TRBV13 and TRBJ2-2; D ambiguous. The CDR3 runs 16 residues. The germline V gene encodes CDR1 PRHDT and CDR2 FYEKMQ (reference sequence). Trimming cost V 5 bases and J 2 bases, with 15 bases left between them. CDR3: CASSRVVGVNTGELFF. The CDR3 nucleotides are TGTGCCAGCAGCCGGGTGGTAGGAGTTAACACCGGGGAGCTGTTTTTT.

This chain joins TRBV9 and TRBJ2-1, with 8 bases aligning to TRBD1. Germline-derived CDR1 and CDR2 are SGDLS and YYNGEE. Trimming at V came to 2 bases and at J to 3 bases, leaving 4 bases not matched to a gene. The CDR3 spans 15 residues. DNA of the CDR3: TGTGCCAGCAGCGTCTCGACAGGGGACTACAATGAGCAGTTCTTC. This codes for CASSVSTGDYNEQFF.

The chain joins TRBV18 to TRBJ2-6, with D uncertain. The CDR3 spans 15 residues. Per germline, CDR1 KGHSH and CDR2 LQKENI. V was pared by 3 bases and J by 4 bases, with 10 bases between. This CDR3 is CASSPSITGANVLTF. The CDR3 bases are TGTGCCAGCTCACCCAGTATAACCGGGGCCAACGTCCTGACTTTC.

The V call is TRBV5-1, the J call TRBJ1-2; D gene uncertain. CDR1 and CDR2 (germline): SGHRS, YFSETQ. V was cut by 0 bases and J by 1 base, with 10 bases left in between. CDR3 size: 15 residues. The CDR3 loop is CASSLGPRSNYGYTF. In DNA, the CDR3 is TGCGCCAGCAGCTTGGGCCCCAGGAGTAACTATGGCTACACCTTC.

The V gene is TRBV28, the J gene TRBJ2-1; D remains unclear. Germline CDR1 and CDR2: MDHEN and SYDVKM. Trimming removed 5 bases at V and 0 bases at J, with 8 bases between. CDR3 length: 14 amino acids. The CDR3 loop is CASSPVNSYNEQFF. In DNA, the CDR3 is TGTGCCAGCAGTCCCGTAAACTCCTACAATGAGCAGTTCTTC.

The chain is built from TRBV7-3 and TRBJ2-1; weak D call: TRBD1 (6 bases). The V end was cut by 0 bases, the J end by 4 bases, with 10 bases between. Germline CDR1 SGHTA, CDR2 FQGTGA. This CDR3 comprises 15 residues. The CDR3 reads CASSLTMRGYNEQFF. The CDR3 bases are TGTGCCAGCAGCTTAACGATGAGGGGGTACAATGAGCAGTTCTTC.

V usage is TRBV15 and J usage is TRBJ1-1, with D perhaps TRBD1 (5 bases). Trimming shortened V by 5 bases and J by 4 bases, and 11 bases separated the two germline ends. Germline CDR1 and CDR2: LNHNV and YYDKDF (reference sequence). CDR3 length equals 13 residues. CDR3 DNA: TGTGCCACCAGCTCGAGGGGTCCCACTGAAGCTTTCTTT. Encoded protein: CATSSRGPTEAFF.